This TCR beta chain came from a study of a mutant IDH1 vaccine in newly diagnosed glioma. About the research overall: Patients received vaccination from 4-6 weeks after radiotherapy alone, or with temozolomide cycles. Treatment recipients were about 62% male and about 40% female, and their mean age was roughly 40 years. Patients' prior therapy spanned radiotherapy, temozolomide, or both; most underwent both.

The time point denotes: week 5, during vaccination. It was 300 ug of mutant IDH1 20-mer peptide that made up each vaccine dose, given with topical imiquimod. Trimming took off 5 bases at V and 5 bases at J, with 18 bases between the two ends. The germline gives CDR1 MNHEY, CDR2 SVGAGI. The CDR3 length is 15 residues. To note about this clone: As yet, its antigen is unknown.

Profiled with immunoSEQ multiplex PCR; TCRdb holds only in-frame clones, not every one. The table shows roughly 60,000 clones, with around 84% occurring only once. This TCR was recovered from a woman in her forties or fifties with glioma. The sequencing used PBMCs, collected from a glioma patient whose treatment included an IDH1 peptide vaccine. The V call is TRBV6-5, the J call TRBJ2-5; unclear D gene. The CDR3 sequence is CASSRVRDRRETQYF. The DNA for the CDR3 is TGTGCCAGCAGTAGAGTCCGTGACCGGCGGGAGACCCAGTACTTC.